This paragraph reports one T cell receptor beta chain. Trimming left V 1 base short and J 11 bases short, with 15 bases between. Germline loops: CDR1 GTSNPN, CDR2 SVGIG (reference sequence). The length of the CDR3 is 14 residues. How the authors handled the data: How many nucleated cells were present was estimated from reference gene primer amplification. Measured with immunoSEQ multiplex PCR; TCRdb has only the in-frame clones, and not every one. V, J and clone size were drawn from that table, and D and trimming were deduced from the DNA. The sample includes approximately 210,000 clones, approximately 82% of them seen just once. This entry comes from a study of blood T cell repertoires in COVID-19. For the study at large: Some COVID-19 samples were acute and others convalescent; all came from the United States, Italy and Spain. Sources were T cells, B-cell-depleted T cells, or PBMCs; the material itself was cDNA or gDNA.

The chain combines TRBV30 with TRBJ1-6; D is perhaps TRBD1 (6 bases). The source is a woman in her 70s with active or convalescent COVID-19. What was sequenced was peripheral blood. The CDR3 protein is CAWSALGAGTPLHF. CDR3 coding DNA: TGTGCCTGGAGTGCGCTGGGGGCAGGGACACCCCTCCACTTT.